The 11 T cell receptor beta chains presented below share a single source sample, sequenced in a study of cytomegalovirus exposure and HLA in healthy donors. The PCR made use of 60 Vbeta and 13 Jbeta primers. Profiling relied on immunoSEQ multiplex PCR, and the TCRdb table lists in-frame clones only, not all of them. The sample lists about 200,000 clones, about nine tenths seen once, with around 0.98% in the top ten. Material: PBMCs. The origin of the receptors is a boy between 2 and 10 years old in good health and CMV-seronegative.

This clone showed up just once. The chain joins TRBV6-1 to TRBJ1-2, with TRBD1 matching over 8 bases. The CDR3 has 16 amino acids. Germline lookup yields CDR1 MNHNS and CDR2 SASEGT. V trimming: 0 bases; J trimming: 8 bases; junction bases outside the gene matches: 11. CDR3 in amino acids: CASSEAGVRGRVGYTF. The CDR3 DNA reads TGTGCCAGCAGTGAAGCGGGCGTCAGGGGGCGCGTGGGCTACACCTTC.

The chain employs TRBV15 and TRBJ2-5, with TRBD2 identical over 8 bases. V lost 0 bases, J lost 3 bases, and 0 bases stayed unmatched. This CDR3 has 14 amino acids. Looked up from germline, CDR1 is LNHNV and CDR2 is YYDKDF (reference sequence). CDR3 nucleotide sequence: TGTGCCACCAGCAGAGAAGCGGGAGAAGAGACCCAGTACTTC. This encodes CATSREAGEETQYF.

J is TRBJ2-7 and V is TRBV19; TRBD2 agrees at 14 bases. Germline lookup yields CDR1 LNHDA and CDR2 SQIVND (reference sequence). There are 14 residues in the CDR3. The V segment lost 6 bases and the J segment 6 bases; nucleotides outside the gene matches: 4. CDR3 in amino acids: CASSPGTSGSEQYF. CDR3 DNA sequence: TGTGCCAGTAGCCCCGGGACTAGCGGGAGCGAGCAGTACTTC.

The chain joins TRBV6-1 to TRBJ1-2; TRBD1 matches 8 bases. The V gene end was trimmed by 6 bases and the J gene end by 7 bases; junction bases not matched to a gene: 13. CDR3 length equals 15 residues. Germline CDR1 MNHNS, CDR2 SASEGT. The CDR3 DNA reads TGTGCCAGCAGCGGCGGTTTAACAGGGGGGGGTGGCTACACCTTC. This translates into CASSGGLTGGGGYTF.

V usage is TRBV2 and J usage is TRBJ2-1; unclear D gene. V was pared by 4 bases and J by 5 bases, with 12 bases between. From germline, CDR1 is SNHLY and CDR2 FYNNEI. This CDR3 is 14 amino acids long. CDR3 region: CASSGLGIHNEQFF. DNA for the CDR3: TGTGCCAGCAGTGGATTGGGCATTCACAATGAGCAGTTCTTC.

This rearrangement joins TRBV25-1 to TRBJ1-1; D is undetermined. V was cut by 6 bases and J by 1 base, with 15 bases left in between. This CDR3 contains 15 residues. Germline V gene sequence: CDR1 MGHDK, CDR2 SYGVNS. The CDR3 nucleotides are TGTGCCAGCAGGAGGGAGGCTAAGAGGAACACTGAAGCTTTCTTT. Its translation is CASRREAKRNTEAFF. Full variable domain (rest looked up from reference TRBV25-1 and TRBJ1-1): EADIYQTPRYLVIGTGKKITLECSQTMGHDKMYWYQQDPGMELHLIHYSYGVNSTEKGDLSSESTVSRIRTEHFPLTLESARPSHTSQYLCASRREAKRNTEAFFGQGTRLTVV.

The V gene is TRBV30, the J gene TRBJ2-7; weak D call: TRBD2 (6 bases). The germline gives CDR1 GTSNPN, CDR2 SVGIG (reference sequence). The CDR3 loop spans 14 amino acids. V was trimmed by 4 bases and J by 3 bases, leaving 16 bases between them. This chain's CDR3 is CAWNQGGKIYEQYF. The CDR3, as DNA: TGTGCCTGGAACCAGGGCGGGAAAATCTACGAGCAGTACTTC.

As to this clone: The DNA is omitted, as the CDR3 cannot be located on it reliably, and the CDR3 follows TCRdb's listing. The J gene is TRBJ2-1, the V gene TRBV7-3; no DNA check was done on the table's D call, TRBD2. Germline V CDR1 and CDR2: SGHTA, FQGTGA. The CDR3 spans 15 residues, counting both ends. The CDR3 reads CASSLTSDFGNEQFF.

The chain couples TRBV6-4 to TRBJ2-1, with D tentatively TRBD2 (6 bases). CDR1 and CDR2 from the germline V gene are MRHNA and SNTAGT. V lost 4 bases and J 7 bases, leaving 14 bases between the germline ends. The CDR3 consists of 14 residues. The CDR3 here is CASSAGTSGNEQFF. CDR3 sequence (DNA): TGTGCCAGCAGTGCGGGGACCAGCGGGAATGAGCAGTTCTTC.

The CDR3 bases are TGTGCCAGCAGCCTGGGACTAGCAGAAGAGACCCAGTACTTC. Its translation is CASSLGLAEETQYF. This chain joins TRBV9 and TRBJ2-5, with 9 bases lining up with TRBD2. Germline CDR1 is SGDLS and CDR2 is YYNGEE. The CDR3 extends over 14 amino acids. V was pared by 4 bases and J by 3 bases, with 4 bases of the junction left unmatched.

The chain carries TRBV9 and TRBJ1-2; 7 bases agree with TRBD1. The CDR3 loop spans 13 amino acids. In germline, CDR1 is SGDLS, CDR2 YYNGEE. Unmatched junction bases numbered 4, after V lost 0 bases and J lost 8 bases. CDR3 nucleotides: TGTGCCAGCAGCGTAGAGGACAGGACGGGCTACACCTTC. Translation: CASSVEDRTGYTF.